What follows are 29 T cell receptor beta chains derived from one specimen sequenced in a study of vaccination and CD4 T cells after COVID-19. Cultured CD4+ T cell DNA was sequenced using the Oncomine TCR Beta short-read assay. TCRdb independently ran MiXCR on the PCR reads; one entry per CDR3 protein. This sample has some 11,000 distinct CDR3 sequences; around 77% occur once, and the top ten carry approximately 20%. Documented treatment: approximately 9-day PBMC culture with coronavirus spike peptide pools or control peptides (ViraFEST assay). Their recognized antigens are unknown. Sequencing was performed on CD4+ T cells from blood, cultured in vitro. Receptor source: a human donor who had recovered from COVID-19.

In DNA form, the CDR3 reads TGTGCCACCAGTGAGGACAGCTTCTACGAGCAGTACTTC. This translates into CATSEDSFYEQYF. V and J are TRBV24-1 and TRBJ2-7, with TRBD1 as a possible D gene (6 bases). The length of the CDR3 is 13 residues. Trimming left V 4 bases short and J 3 bases short, with 9 bases between. Germline V gene data show CDR1 as KGHDR and CDR2 as SFDVKD.

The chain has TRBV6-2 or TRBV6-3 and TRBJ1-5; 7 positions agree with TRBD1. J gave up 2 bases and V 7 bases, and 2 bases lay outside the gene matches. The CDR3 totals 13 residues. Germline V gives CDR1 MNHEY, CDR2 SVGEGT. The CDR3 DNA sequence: TGTGCCAGCAAAGGACAGGGCAATCAGCCCCAGCATTTT. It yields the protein CASKGQGNQPQHF.

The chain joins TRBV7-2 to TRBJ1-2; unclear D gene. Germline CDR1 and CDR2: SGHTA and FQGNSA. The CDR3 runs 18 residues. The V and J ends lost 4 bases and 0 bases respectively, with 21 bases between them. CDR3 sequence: CASSSASRTARANYGYTF. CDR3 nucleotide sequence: TGTGCCAGCAGCTCAGCATCAAGGACGGCCCGAGCTAACTATGGCTACACCTTC.

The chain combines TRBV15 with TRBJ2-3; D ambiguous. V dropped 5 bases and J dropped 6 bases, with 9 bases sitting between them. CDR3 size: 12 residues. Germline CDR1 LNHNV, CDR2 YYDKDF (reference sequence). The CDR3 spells CATSPPRDTQYF. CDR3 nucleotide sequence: TGTGCCACCAGCCCGCCAAGGGATACGCAGTATTTT.

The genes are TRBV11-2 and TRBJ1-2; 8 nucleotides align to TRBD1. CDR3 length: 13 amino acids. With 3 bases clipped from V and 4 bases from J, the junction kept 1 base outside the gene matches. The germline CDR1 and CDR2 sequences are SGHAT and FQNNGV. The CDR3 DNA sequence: TGTGCCAGCAGCTTGGACAGGGCCTATGGCTACACCTTC. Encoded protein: CASSLDRAYGYTF.

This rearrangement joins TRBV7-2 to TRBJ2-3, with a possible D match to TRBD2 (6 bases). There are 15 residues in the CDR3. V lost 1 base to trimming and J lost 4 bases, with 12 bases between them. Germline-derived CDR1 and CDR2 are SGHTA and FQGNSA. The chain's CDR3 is CASSLVGGRPDTQYF. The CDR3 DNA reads TGTGCCAGCAGCTTAGTAGGAGGGCGCCCAGATACGCAGTATTTT.

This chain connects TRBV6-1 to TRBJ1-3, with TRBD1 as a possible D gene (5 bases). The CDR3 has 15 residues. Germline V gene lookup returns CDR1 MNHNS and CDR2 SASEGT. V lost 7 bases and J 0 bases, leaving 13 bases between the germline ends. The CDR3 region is CASKGQGVSGNTIYF. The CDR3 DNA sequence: TGTGCCAGCAAGGGCCAGGGAGTCTCTGGAAACACCATATATTTT.

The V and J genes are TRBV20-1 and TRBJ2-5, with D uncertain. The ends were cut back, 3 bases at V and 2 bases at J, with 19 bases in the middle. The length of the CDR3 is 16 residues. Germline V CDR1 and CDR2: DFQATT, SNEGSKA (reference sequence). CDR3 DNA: TGCAGTGCTAGCTTGGGCCTAGTTTCAGGACAAGAGACCCAGTACTTC. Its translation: CSASLGLVSGQETQYF.

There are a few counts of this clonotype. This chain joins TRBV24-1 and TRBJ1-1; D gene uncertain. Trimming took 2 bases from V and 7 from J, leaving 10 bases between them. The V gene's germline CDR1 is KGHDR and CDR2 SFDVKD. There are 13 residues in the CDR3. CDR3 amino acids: CATSDWGKGEAFF. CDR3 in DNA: TGTGCCACCAGTGATTGGGGTAAGGGTGAAGCTTTCTTT.

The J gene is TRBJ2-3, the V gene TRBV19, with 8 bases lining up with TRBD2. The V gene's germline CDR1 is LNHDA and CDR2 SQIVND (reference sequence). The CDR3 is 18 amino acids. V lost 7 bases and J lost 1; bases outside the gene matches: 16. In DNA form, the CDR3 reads TGTGCCAGTAAGGGGTCGGGAGGGTCCCATCGTCGCACAGATACGCAGTATTTT. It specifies CASKGSGGSHRRTDTQYF. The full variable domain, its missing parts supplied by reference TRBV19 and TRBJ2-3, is DGGITQSPKYLFRKEGQNVTLSCEQNLNHDAMYWYRQDPGQGLRLIYYSQIVNDFQKGDIAEGYSVSREKKESFPLTVTSAQKNPTAFYLCASKGSGGSHRRTDTQYFGPGTRLTVL.

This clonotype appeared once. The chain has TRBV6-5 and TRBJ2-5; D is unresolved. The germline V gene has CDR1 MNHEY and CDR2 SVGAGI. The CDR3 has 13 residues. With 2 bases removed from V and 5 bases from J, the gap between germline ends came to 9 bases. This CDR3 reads CASSYKGRETQYF. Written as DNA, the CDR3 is TGTGCCAGCAGTTACAAGGGAAGGGAGACCCAGTACTTC.

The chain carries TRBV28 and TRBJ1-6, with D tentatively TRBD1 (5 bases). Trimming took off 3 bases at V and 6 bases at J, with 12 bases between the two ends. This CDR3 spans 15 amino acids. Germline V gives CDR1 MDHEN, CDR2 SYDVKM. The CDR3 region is CASSLAGTVNSPLHF. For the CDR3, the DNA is TGTGCCAGCAGTTTGGCGGGGACGGTTAATTCACCCCTCCACTTT.

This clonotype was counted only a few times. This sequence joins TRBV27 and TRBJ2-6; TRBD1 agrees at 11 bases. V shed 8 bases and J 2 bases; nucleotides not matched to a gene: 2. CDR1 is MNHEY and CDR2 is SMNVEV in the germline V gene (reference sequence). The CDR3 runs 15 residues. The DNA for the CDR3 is TGTGCCAGCCGGGGACAGGGGGCTGGGGCCAACGTCCTGACTTTC. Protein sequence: CASRGQGAGANVLTF. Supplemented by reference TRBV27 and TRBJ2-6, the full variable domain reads EAQVTQNPRYLITVTGKKLTVTCSQNMNHEYMSWYRQDPGLGLRQIYYSMNVEVTDKGDVPEGYKVSRKEKRNFPLILESPSPNQTSLYFCASRGQGAGANVLTFGAGSRLTVL.

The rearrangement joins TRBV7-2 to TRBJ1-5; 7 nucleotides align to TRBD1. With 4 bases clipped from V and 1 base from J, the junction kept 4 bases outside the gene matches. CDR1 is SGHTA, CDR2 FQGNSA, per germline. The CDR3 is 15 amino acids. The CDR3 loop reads CASSSGQESNQPQHF. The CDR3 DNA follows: TGTGCCAGCAGCTCCGGACAGGAGAGCAATCAGCCCCAGCATTTT. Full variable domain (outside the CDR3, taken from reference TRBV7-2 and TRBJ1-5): GAGVSQSPSNKVTEKGKDVELRCDPISGHTALYWYRQSLGQGLEFLIYFQGNSAPDKSGLPSDRFSAERTGGSVSTLTIQRTQQEDSAVYLCASSSGQESNQPQHFGDGTRLSIL.

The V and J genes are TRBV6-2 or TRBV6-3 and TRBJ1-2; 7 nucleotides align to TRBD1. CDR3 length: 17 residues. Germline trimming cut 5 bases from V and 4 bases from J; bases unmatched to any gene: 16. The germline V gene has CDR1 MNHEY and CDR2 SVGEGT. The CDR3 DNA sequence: TGTGCCAGCAGTAGGGTACAGGGGTCGGGGGCCGGCTATGGCTACACCTTC. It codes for CASSRVQGSGAGYGYTF.

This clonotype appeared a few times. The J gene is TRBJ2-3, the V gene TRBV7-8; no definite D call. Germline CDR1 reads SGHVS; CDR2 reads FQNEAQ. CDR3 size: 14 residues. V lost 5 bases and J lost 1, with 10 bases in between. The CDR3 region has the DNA TGTGCCAGCAGCCCCTGGGGTGGCACAGATACGCAGTATTTT. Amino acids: CASSPWGGTDTQYF. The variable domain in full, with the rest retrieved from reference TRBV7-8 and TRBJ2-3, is GAGVSQSPRYKVAKRGQDVALRCDPISGHVSLFWYQQALGQGPEFLTYFQNEAQLDKSGLPSDRFFAERPEGSVSTLKIQRTQQEDSAVYLCASSPWGGTDTQYFGPGTRLTVL.

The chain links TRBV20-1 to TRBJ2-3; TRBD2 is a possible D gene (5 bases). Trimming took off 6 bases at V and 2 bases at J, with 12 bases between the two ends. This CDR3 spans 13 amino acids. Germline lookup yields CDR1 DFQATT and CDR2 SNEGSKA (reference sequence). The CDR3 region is CSALDSTTDTQYF. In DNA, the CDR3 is TGCAGTGCCCTGGACTCAACCACAGATACGCAGTATTTT.

CDR3 protein: CSAPDRFETTEAFF. CDR3 nucleotides: TGCAGTGCTCCGGACCGCTTTGAGACCACTGAAGCTTTCTTT. V usage is TRBV20-1 and J usage is TRBJ1-1, with D unresolved. Germline CDR1 DFQATT, CDR2 SNEGSKA (reference sequence). The CDR3 covers 14 residues. The germline V and J ends were trimmed by 5 bases and 4 bases, with 17 bases remaining between them.

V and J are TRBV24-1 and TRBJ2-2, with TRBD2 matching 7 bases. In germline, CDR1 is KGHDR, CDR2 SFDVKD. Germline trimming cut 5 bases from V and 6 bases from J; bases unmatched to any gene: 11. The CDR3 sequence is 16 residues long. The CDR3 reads CATSAPLGEGSGELFF. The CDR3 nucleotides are TGTGCCACCAGTGCTCCACTGGGGGAGGGCTCCGGGGAGCTGTTTTTT.

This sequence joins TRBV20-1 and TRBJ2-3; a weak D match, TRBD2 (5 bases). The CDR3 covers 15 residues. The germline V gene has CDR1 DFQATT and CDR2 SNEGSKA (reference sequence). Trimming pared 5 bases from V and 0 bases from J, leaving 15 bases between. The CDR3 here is CSAGVVRGSTDTQYF. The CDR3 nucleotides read TGCAGTGCTGGGGTCGTTCGGGGAAGCACAGATACGCAGTATTTT.

CDR3 sequence reads: CASSNKGRPEQYF. CDR3 bases: TGTGCCAGCAGCAACAAAGGCAGGCCCGAGCAGTACTTC. This chain connects TRBV7-2 to TRBJ2-7; D remains ambiguous. Between the trimmed V and J ends, which lost 5 bases and 6 bases, there was a span of 14 bases. The CDR3 sequence is 13 residues long. CDR1 is SGHTA, CDR2 FQGNSA, per germline.

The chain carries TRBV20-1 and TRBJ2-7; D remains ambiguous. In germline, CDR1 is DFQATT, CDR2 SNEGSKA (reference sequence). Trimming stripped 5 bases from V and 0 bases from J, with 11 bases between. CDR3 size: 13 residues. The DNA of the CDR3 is TGCAGTGCTCCGACCGATAGCTCCTACGAGCAGTACTTC. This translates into CSAPTDSSYEQYF.

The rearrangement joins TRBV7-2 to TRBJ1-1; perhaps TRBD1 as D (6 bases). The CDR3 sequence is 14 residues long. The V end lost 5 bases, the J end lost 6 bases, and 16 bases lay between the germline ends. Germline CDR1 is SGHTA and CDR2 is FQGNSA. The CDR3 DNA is TGTGCCAGCAGCCCGGACCCGGACAGTTCTGAAGCTTTCTTT. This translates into CASSPDPDSSEAFF.

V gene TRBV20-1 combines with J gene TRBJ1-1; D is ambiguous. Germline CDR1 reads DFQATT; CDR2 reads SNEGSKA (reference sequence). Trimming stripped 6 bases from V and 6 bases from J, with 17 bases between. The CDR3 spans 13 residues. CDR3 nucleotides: TGCAGTGCCAACGGGGTTCTAACCCCTGAAGCTTTCTTT. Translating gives CSANGVLTPEAFF.

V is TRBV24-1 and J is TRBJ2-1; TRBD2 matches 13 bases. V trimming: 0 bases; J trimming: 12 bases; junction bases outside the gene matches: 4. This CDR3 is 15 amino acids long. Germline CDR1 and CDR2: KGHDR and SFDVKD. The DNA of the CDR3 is TGTGCCACCAGTGATTTGGGACTAGCGGGAGTCCGGCAGTTCTTC. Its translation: CATSDLGLAGVRQFF.

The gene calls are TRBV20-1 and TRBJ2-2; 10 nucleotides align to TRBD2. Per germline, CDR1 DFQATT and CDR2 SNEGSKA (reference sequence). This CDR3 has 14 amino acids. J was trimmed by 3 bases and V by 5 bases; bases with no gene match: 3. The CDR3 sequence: CSAPLAGHTGELFF. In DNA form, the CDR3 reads TGCAGTGCTCCACTAGCGGGACACACCGGGGAGCTGTTTTTT.

DNA for the CDR3: TGTGCCAGCAGCGGGCCGGGCGGCTTCAACACCGGGGAGCTGTTTTTT. Residues: CASSGPGGFNTGELFF. The chain couples TRBV7-6 to TRBJ2-2; D gene ambiguous. The V gene's germline CDR1 is SGHVS and CDR2 FNYEAQ. Trimming removed 5 bases from V and 2 bases from J, with 15 bases in between. The CDR3 is 16 amino acids.

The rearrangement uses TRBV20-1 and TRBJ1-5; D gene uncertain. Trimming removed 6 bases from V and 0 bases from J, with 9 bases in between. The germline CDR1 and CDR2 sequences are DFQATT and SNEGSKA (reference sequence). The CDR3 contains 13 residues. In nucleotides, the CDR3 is TGCAGTGCCGAAGAGGATAGCAATCAGCCCCAGCATTTT. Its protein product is CSAEEDSNQPQHF.

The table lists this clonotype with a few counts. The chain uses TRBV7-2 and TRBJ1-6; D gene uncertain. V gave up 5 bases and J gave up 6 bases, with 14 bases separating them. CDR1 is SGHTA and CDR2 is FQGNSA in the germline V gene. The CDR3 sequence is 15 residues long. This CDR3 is CASSPSGRFNSPLHF. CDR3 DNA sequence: TGTGCCAGCAGCCCCTCGGGCAGGTTTAATTCACCCCTCCACTTT.